This T cell receptor (beta chain) was recorded in a study of T cell repertoires in cytomegalovirus infection. Across the whole study: Well-studied HLA-B-restricted epitopes and recently identified HLA-C-restricted epitopes of CMV were both used in the study. Evidence of both CMV infection and a matching HLA type came from public TCR beta signatures. Findings and caveats of the study: In two of eight donors, the top clonotype was HLA-C-restricted CMV-specific.

Points on this clonotype: Its antigen remains unidentified.

TCRdb recomputed calls from the reads with MiXCR, one row per CDR3 protein. The sample shows about 830,000 distinct CDR3 sequences, approximately 30% of them seen only once. The CDR3 sequence is 15 residues long. Germline V gene lookup returns CDR1 MNHEY and CDR2 SVGEGT. V was trimmed by 3 bases and J by 1 base, leaving 12 bases between them. Material: cultured CD8+ T cells from PBMCs, obtained from culture after CMV antigen stimulation. V is TRBV6-2 or TRBV6-3 and J is TRBJ1-1; D unclear. This sequence was found in a human donor in good health (CMV status not recorded). Some clones in this sample may be carry-over from other donors' samples. The CDR3 sequence is CASSYGGEGNTEAFF. Written as DNA, the CDR3 is TGTGCCAGCAGTTATGGAGGCGAAGGGAACACTGAAGCTTTCTTT.